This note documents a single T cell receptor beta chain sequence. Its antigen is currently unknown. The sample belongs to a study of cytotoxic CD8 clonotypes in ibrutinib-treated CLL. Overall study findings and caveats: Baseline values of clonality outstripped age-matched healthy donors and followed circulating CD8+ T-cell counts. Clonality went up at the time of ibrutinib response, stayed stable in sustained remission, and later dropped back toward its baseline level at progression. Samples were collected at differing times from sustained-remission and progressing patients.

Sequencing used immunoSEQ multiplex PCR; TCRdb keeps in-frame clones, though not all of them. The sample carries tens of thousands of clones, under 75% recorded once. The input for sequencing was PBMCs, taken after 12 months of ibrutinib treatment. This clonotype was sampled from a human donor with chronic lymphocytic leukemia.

The DNA of the CDR3 is TGTGCCAGCAGCTTGCTGTCAGGGGGTCCGCCTAGCACAGATACGCAGTATTTT. This codes for CASSLLSGGPPSTDTQYF. The chain carries TRBV5-4 and TRBJ2-3; 7 nucleotides align to TRBD1. The CDR3 runs to 18 residues. Germline V gene sequence: CDR1 SGHNT, CDR2 YYREEE (reference sequence). V was clipped by 1 base and J by 0 bases; unmatched bases: 11.